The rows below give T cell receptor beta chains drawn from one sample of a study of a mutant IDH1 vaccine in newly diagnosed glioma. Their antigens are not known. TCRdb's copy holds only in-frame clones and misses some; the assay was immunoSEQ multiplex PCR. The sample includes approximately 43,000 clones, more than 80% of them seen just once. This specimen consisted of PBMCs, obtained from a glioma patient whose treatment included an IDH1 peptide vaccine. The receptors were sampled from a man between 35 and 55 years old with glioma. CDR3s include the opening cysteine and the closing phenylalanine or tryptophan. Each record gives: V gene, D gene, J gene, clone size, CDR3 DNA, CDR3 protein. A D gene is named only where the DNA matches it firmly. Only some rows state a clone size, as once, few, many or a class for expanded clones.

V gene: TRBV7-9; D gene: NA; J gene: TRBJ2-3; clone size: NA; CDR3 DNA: TGTGCCAGCAGCTTGCTAGGCATAGGGGACCCGAGTTGGCAGTATTTT; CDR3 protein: CASSLLGIGDPSWQYF
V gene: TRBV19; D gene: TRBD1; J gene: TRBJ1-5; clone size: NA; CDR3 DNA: TGTGCCACTAAAGAATTACAGGGGGCAAGGGGCAATCAGCCCCAGCATTTT; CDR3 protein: CATKELQGARGNQPQHF
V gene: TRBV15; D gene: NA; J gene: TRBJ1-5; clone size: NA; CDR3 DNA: TGTGCCACCAGGATCGGGGGGGCGAGCAATCAGCCCCAGCATTTT; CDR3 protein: CATRIGGASNQPQHF
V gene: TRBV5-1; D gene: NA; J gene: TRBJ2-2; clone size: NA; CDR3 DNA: TGCGCCAGCAGCCAGGACCTTAACACCGGGGAGCTGTTTTTT; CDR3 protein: CASSQDLNTGELFF
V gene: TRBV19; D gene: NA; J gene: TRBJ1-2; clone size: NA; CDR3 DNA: TGTGCCAGTAGTCCCAGGGCGTATGGCTACACCTTC; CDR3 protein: CASSPRAYGYTF
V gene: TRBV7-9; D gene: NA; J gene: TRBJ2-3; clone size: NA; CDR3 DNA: TGTGCCAGCAGCTTATACAACACAGATACGCAGTATTTT; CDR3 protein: CASSLYNTDTQYF
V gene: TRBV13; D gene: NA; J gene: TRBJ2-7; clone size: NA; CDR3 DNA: TGTGCCAGCAGCTTAGGAAACTACGAGCAGTACTTC; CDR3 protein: CASSLGNYEQYF
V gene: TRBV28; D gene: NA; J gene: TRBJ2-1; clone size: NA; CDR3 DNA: TGTGCCAGCAGTTCCACCAGAGCTGGCAATGAGCAGTTCTTC; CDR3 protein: CASSSTRAGNEQFF
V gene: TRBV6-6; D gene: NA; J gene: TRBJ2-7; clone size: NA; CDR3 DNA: TGTGCCAGCAGTTACTTTACCGAGCAGTACTTC; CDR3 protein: CASSYFTEQYF
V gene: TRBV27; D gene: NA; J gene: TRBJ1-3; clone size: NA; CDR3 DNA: TGTGCCAGCAGTTTGGACGGGGGCAAGGGAAACACCATATATTTT; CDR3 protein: CASSLDGGKGNTIYF
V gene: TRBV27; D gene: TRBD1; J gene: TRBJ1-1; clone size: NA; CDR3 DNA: TGTGCCAGCAGTTGGACTTGGACAGGGTTCACTGAAGCTTTCTTT; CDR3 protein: CASSWTWTGFTEAFF
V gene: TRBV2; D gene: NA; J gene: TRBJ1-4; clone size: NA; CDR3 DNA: TGTGCCAGCAGTCCCGTGGGGGCGCCGGATGAAAAACTGTTTTTT; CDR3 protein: CASSPVGAPDEKLFF
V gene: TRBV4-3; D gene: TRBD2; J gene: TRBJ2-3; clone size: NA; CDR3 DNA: TGCGCCAGCAGTCCGGGACTAGCGTCTACAGATACGCAGTATTTT; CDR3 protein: CASSPGLASTDTQYF
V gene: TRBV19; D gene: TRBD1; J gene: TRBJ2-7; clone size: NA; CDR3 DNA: TGTGCCAGTAGTGAGACAGGGGGGATCTCCTACGAGCAGTACTTC; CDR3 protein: CASSETGGISYEQYF
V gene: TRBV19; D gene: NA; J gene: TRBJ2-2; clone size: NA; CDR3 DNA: TGTGCCAGTAGGACAGTCACCGGGGAGCTGTTTTTT; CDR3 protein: CASRTVTGELFF
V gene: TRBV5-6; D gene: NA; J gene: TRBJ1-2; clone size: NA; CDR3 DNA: TGTGCCAGCAGCTTAATGGTCTGCGGAACCTTC; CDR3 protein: CASSLMVCGTF
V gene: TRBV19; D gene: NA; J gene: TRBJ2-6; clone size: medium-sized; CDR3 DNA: TGTGCCAGTAGCTTTGGGGCCAACGTCCTGACTTTC; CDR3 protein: CASSFGANVLTF
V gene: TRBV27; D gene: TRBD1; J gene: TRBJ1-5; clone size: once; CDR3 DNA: TGTGCCAGCAGTTTGTGGCAGGGGGAACAGCCCCAGCATTTT; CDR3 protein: CASSLWQGEQPQHF
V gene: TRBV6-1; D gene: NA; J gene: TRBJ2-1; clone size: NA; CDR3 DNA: TGTGCCAGCAGGGACCCCTTCAATGAGCAGTTCTTC; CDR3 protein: CASRDPFNEQFF
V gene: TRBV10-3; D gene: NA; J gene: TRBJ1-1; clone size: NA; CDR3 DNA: TGTGCCATCAGTGTCGGGTCAGGGACCCGCAGTGAAGCTTTCTTT; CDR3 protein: CAISVGSGTRSEAFF
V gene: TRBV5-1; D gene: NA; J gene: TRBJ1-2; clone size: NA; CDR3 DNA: TGCGCCAGCAGCTTGGATGTTGGGGACTATGGCTACACCTTC; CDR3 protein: CASSLDVGDYGYTF
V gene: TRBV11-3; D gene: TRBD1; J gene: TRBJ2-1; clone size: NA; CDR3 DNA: TGTGCCAGCAGCACTAGACAGGGGCTCCTCAATGAGCAGTTCTTC; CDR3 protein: CASSTRQGLLNEQFF
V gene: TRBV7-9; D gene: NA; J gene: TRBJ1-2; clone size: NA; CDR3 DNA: TGTGCCAGCAGCTTCGGACCAGGGGGCTACACCTTC; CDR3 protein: CASSFGPGGYTF
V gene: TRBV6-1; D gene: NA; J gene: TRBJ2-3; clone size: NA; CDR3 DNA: TGTGCCAGCAGAGCTTCGGGAGCGGCAGATACGCAGTATTTT; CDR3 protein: CASRASGAADTQYF
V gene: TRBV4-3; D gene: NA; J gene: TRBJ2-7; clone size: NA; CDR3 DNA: TGCGCCAGCAGCCAAGCGCTAGACGGCGATTACGAGCAGTACTTC; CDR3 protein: CASSQALDGDYEQYF